The present entry profiles one T cell receptor (beta chain) with its context. The antigen is undetermined. These data are taken from a study of OX40 agonist ivuxolimab in advanced cancers. CDR1 is SGDLS and CDR2 is YYNGEE in the germline V gene. This CDR3 has 16 residues. V trimming: 3 bases; J trimming: 0 bases; junction bases outside the gene matches: 7. If patients had autoimmune disease history or systemic immunosuppression, they were excluded. Peripheral blood came from all dose cohorts at three timepoints. Some clones are missing from TCRdb's copy, which holds only in-frame ones; the method was immunoSEQ multiplex PCR. The sample has tens of thousands of clones; approximately 83% are singletons. Study-wide results and caveats: Among patients with partial responses at 0.1-3.0 mg/kg, clonal expansion was among the lowest.

The chain combines TRBV9 with TRBJ2-3; 7 nucleotides match TRBD1. Sample: CD4+ or CD8+ T cells sorted from blood, taken in a trial of the OX40 agonist ivuxolimab. This sequence was found in an adult with an advanced solid tumor such as melanoma, head and neck, liver or kidney cancer. CDR3 residues: CASSDGTAASTDTQYF. The CDR3 DNA is TGTGCCAGCAGCGACGGGACAGCAGCTAGCACAGATACGCAGTATTTT. The variable domain in full, completed from reference TRBV9 and TRBJ2-3, reads DSGVTQTPKHLITATGQRVTLRCSPRSGDLSVYWYQQSLDQGLQFLIQYYNGEERAKGNILERFSAQQFPDLHSELNLSSLELGDSALYFCASSDGTAASTDTQYFGPGTRLTVL.